This entry is about one T cell receptor (beta chain). The CDR3 is 16 amino acids. With V trimmed by 11 bases and J by 1 base, 14 bases remained unmatched. Libraries were prepared by immunoSEQ multiplex PCR; TCRdb keeps only in-frame clonotypes and omits some of them. The sample consists of fewer than 250,000 clones, over 75% of them appearing once. These data come from a study of blood T cell repertoires in COVID-19. The sequence came from a woman in her forties with acute COVID-19. This rearrangement joins TRBV23-1 to TRBJ2-3, with 8 bases aligning to TRBD1. TRBV23-1 is flagged as an ORF with uncertain function. The sequenced sample was PBMCs or T cells enriched from blood (not recorded which). The chain's CDR3 is CARPGGDRRGTDTQYF. In DNA, the CDR3 is TGCGCCCGGCCCGGAGGGGACAGGAGAGGCACAGATACGCAGTATTTT.